The clone carrying this TCR beta chain has a handful of counts. Its specificity is unknown. This record comes from a study of CD8 T cells in ankylosing spondylitis. Study-wide results and caveats: Matched synovial fluid from ankylosing spondylitis patients was reported to be enriched for disease-linked clones. Clones linked with disease were CD8+ and fairly uncommon in the peripheral blood. Certain motif variants had earlier been reported in reactive arthritis synovial fluid and blood. Ankylosing spondylitis blood appeared to carry a characteristic TCR beta motif of roughly 8 highly homologous variants.

In making TCR beta libraries, quantitative 5'-RACE with molecular barcodes was used. Using its own MiXCR run on the 5' RACE reads, TCRdb lists one record per CDR3 protein. The data contain some 800,000 distinct CDR3 sequences, approximately 12% of them singletons. The sequencing input was blood, either unsorted or a sorted T cell fraction (not recorded which). This sequence was found in a male donor with ankylosing spondylitis.

The CDR3 reads CASSSQPQGSGNTIYF. The DNA for the CDR3 is TGCGCCAGCAGCTCCCAACCCCAGGGCTCTGGAAACACCATATATTTT. The chain is built from TRBV5-1 and TRBJ1-3; D is perhaps TRBD1 (5 bases). V lost 3 bases, J lost 0 bases, and 13 bases lay in between. Germline V gives CDR1 SGHRS, CDR2 YFSETQ. The CDR3 sequence is 16 residues long.